The 15 T cell receptor beta chains listed next were all sequenced from one sample in a study of blood T cell repertoires in COVID-19. Some clones are missing from TCRdb's copy, which holds only in-frame ones; the method was immunoSEQ multiplex PCR. The table has 200,000 or so clones, roughly nine tenths seen once. What was sequenced was peripheral blood. These receptors all stem from a man between 65 and 85 years old with active or convalescent COVID-19.

The chain recombines TRBV30 with TRBJ2-7; tentatively, D is TRBD2 (5 bases). The V gene's germline CDR1 is GTSNPN and CDR2 SVGIG (reference sequence). V lost 2 bases to trimming and J lost 2 bases, with 13 bases between them. CDR3 length: 14 residues. DNA of the CDR3: TGTGCCTGGAGTACGCGGGCCCTACCCTACGAGCAGTACTTC. Translated, it gives CAWSTRALPYEQYF. Combining the CDR3 with reference TRBV30 and TRBJ2-7 gives the whole variable domain SQTIHQWPATLVQPVGSPLSLECTVEGTSNPNLYWYRQAAGRGLQLLFYSVGIGQISSEVPQNLSASRPQDRQFILSSKKLLLSDSGFYLCAWSTRALPYEQYFGPGTRLTVT.

This clone showed up just once. The chain uses TRBV7-9 and TRBJ1-1; D uncertain. This CDR3 is 14 amino acids long. Germline CDR1 SEHNR, CDR2 FQNEAQ (reference sequence). V lost 3 bases and J 2 bases, leaving 10 bases between the germline ends. CDR3: CASSFSGINTEAFF. CDR3 bases: TGTGCCAGCAGCTTCTCGGGTATTAACACTGAAGCTTTCTTT.

The chain links TRBV11-2 to TRBJ1-1, with TRBD1 matching over 9 bases. V dropped 8 bases and J dropped 4; count of bases not matched to a gene: 5. This CDR3 has 13 residues. Germline V gives CDR1 SGHAT, CDR2 FQNNGV. For the CDR3, the DNA is TGTGCCAGCGGACAGGGGCTGCGCACTGAAGCTTTCTTT. Protein sequence: CASGQGLRTEAFF.

The chain recombines TRBV28 with TRBJ1-2; D may be TRBD1 (6 bases). CDR1 and CDR2 (germline): MDHEN, SYDVKM. Trimming left V 5 bases short and J 4 bases short, with 26 bases between. The CDR3 sequence is 18 residues long. DNA for the CDR3: TGTGCCAGCAGTCCCTCGAGGTCCAGGGGTATCGGTTCCTATGGCTACACCTTC. It codes for CASSPSRSRGIGSYGYTF.

The chain employs TRBV7-9 and TRBJ2-3, with D perhaps TRBD2 (6 bases). The CDR3 runs to 14 residues. With 5 bases removed from V and 4 bases from J, the gap between germline ends came to 13 bases. Germline CDR1 reads SEHNR; CDR2 reads FQNEAQ (reference sequence). This CDR3 reads CASSLETSPDTQYF. The CDR3, as DNA: TGTGCCAGCAGCCTCGAGACTAGTCCAGATACGCAGTATTTT.

CDR3 loop: CASSPQTSDTEAFF. Written as DNA, the CDR3 is TGTGCCAGCAGCCCACAGACCTCTGACACTGAAGCTTTCTTT. V usage is TRBV11-2 and J usage is TRBJ1-1; no clear D gene. CDR1 is SGHAT and CDR2 is FQNNGV in the germline V gene. V was clipped by 5 bases and J by 3 bases, with 13 bases between them. This CDR3 has 14 residues.

The rearrangement joins TRBV10-2 to TRBJ2-3; 7 nucleotides match TRBD2. V shed 7 bases, J shed 5 bases, and the junction held 3 bases outside the gene matches. Germline CDR1 WSHSY, CDR2 SAAADI. The CDR3 has 12 amino acids. This chain's CDR3 is CASTGGGDTQYF. In DNA form, the CDR3 reads TGCGCCAGCACGGGGGGAGGAGATACGCAGTATTTT.

The chain recombines TRBV18 with TRBJ1-2, with 9 bases fitting TRBD1. The CDR3 totals 14 residues. V gave up 0 bases and J gave up 10 bases; unmatched junction bases: 6. CDR1 and CDR2 (germline): KGHSH, LQKENI. CDR3 residues: CASSPPGGQGPYTF. The CDR3 DNA sequence: TGTGCCAGCTCACCACCGGGGGGACAGGGTCCCTACACCTTC.

V is TRBV10-1 and J is TRBJ1-5; 7 nucleotides line up with TRBD1. V lost 6 bases to trimming and J lost 0 bases; unmatched junction nucleotides: 5. The length of the CDR3 is 15 residues. Germline V lookup: CDR1 WNHNN, CDR2 SYGVQD (reference sequence). CDR3 in DNA: TGCGCCAGCAGACACAGGGGCCATAGCAATCAGCCCCAGCATTTT. This encodes CASRHRGHSNQPQHF.

V usage is TRBV19 and J usage is TRBJ1-1, with 9 positions matching TRBD1. With V trimmed by 7 bases and J by 1 base, 4 bases remained unmatched. This CDR3 is built from 14 residues. In germline, CDR1 is LNHDA, CDR2 SQIVND (reference sequence). CDR3 in amino acids: CASKADRGNTEAFF. The CDR3 DNA reads as TGTGCCAGTAAAGCGGACAGGGGGAACACTGAAGCTTTCTTT.

This sequence joins TRBV6-2 or TRBV6-3 and TRBJ2-7; D ambiguous. Looked up from germline, CDR1 is MNHEY and CDR2 is SVGEGT. The CDR3 spans 13 residues. The V and J ends lost 1 base and 3 bases respectively, with 7 bases between them. CDR3 protein: CASSYFLGYEQYF. Written as DNA, the CDR3 is TGTGCCAGCAGTTACTTCCTCGGCTACGAGCAGTACTTC.

The gene calls are TRBV19 and TRBJ2-5; 7 bases fit TRBD1. This CDR3 has 15 residues. Trimming at V came to 4 bases and at J to 1 base, leaving 6 bases not matched to a gene. Germline V CDR1 and CDR2: LNHDA, SQIVND (reference sequence). DNA of the CDR3: TGTGCCAGTAGTAGGCTCGGGACAGTCCAAGAGACCCAGTACTTC. This encodes CASSRLGTVQETQYF.

V is TRBV4-3 and J is TRBJ1-2; 7 nucleotides align to TRBD1. Germline CDR1 reads LGHNA; CDR2 reads YSLEER. The CDR3 has 15 amino acids. J gave up 3 bases and V 0 bases, and 4 bases lay outside the gene matches. In nucleotides, the CDR3 is TGCGCCAGCAGCCAAGATGACAGGGAACACTATGGCTACACCTTC. Translation gives CASSQDDREHYGYTF.

The chain combines TRBV28 with TRBJ2-2; weak D call: TRBD1 (6 bases). CDR1 MDHEN and CDR2 SYDVKM come from the germline V gene. The CDR3 sequence is 13 residues long. Trimming took off 7 bases at V and 5 bases at J, with 11 bases between the two ends. For the CDR3, the DNA is TGTGCCAGCATATCAGGGGCTACCGGGGAGCTGTTTTTT. This codes for CASISGATGELFF.

This CDR3 reads CASSPTGTGRKETQYF. As DNA, the CDR3 is TGTGCCAGCAGCCCGACGGGGACAGGTCGAAAAGAGACCCAGTACTTC. The J gene is TRBJ2-5, the V gene TRBV7-9, with 8 bases fitting TRBD1. The length of the CDR3 is 16 residues. V gave up 5 bases and J gave up 3 bases; unmatched junction bases: 11. The germline V gene has CDR1 SEHNR and CDR2 FQNEAQ (reference sequence). Full variable domain (remainder filled in from reference TRBV7-9 and TRBJ2-5): DTGVSQNPRHKITKRGQNVTFRCDPISEHNRLYWYRQTLGQGPEFLTYFQNEAQLEKSRLLSDRFSAERPKGSFSTLEIQRTEQGDSAMYLCASSPTGTGRKETQYFGPGTRLLVL.